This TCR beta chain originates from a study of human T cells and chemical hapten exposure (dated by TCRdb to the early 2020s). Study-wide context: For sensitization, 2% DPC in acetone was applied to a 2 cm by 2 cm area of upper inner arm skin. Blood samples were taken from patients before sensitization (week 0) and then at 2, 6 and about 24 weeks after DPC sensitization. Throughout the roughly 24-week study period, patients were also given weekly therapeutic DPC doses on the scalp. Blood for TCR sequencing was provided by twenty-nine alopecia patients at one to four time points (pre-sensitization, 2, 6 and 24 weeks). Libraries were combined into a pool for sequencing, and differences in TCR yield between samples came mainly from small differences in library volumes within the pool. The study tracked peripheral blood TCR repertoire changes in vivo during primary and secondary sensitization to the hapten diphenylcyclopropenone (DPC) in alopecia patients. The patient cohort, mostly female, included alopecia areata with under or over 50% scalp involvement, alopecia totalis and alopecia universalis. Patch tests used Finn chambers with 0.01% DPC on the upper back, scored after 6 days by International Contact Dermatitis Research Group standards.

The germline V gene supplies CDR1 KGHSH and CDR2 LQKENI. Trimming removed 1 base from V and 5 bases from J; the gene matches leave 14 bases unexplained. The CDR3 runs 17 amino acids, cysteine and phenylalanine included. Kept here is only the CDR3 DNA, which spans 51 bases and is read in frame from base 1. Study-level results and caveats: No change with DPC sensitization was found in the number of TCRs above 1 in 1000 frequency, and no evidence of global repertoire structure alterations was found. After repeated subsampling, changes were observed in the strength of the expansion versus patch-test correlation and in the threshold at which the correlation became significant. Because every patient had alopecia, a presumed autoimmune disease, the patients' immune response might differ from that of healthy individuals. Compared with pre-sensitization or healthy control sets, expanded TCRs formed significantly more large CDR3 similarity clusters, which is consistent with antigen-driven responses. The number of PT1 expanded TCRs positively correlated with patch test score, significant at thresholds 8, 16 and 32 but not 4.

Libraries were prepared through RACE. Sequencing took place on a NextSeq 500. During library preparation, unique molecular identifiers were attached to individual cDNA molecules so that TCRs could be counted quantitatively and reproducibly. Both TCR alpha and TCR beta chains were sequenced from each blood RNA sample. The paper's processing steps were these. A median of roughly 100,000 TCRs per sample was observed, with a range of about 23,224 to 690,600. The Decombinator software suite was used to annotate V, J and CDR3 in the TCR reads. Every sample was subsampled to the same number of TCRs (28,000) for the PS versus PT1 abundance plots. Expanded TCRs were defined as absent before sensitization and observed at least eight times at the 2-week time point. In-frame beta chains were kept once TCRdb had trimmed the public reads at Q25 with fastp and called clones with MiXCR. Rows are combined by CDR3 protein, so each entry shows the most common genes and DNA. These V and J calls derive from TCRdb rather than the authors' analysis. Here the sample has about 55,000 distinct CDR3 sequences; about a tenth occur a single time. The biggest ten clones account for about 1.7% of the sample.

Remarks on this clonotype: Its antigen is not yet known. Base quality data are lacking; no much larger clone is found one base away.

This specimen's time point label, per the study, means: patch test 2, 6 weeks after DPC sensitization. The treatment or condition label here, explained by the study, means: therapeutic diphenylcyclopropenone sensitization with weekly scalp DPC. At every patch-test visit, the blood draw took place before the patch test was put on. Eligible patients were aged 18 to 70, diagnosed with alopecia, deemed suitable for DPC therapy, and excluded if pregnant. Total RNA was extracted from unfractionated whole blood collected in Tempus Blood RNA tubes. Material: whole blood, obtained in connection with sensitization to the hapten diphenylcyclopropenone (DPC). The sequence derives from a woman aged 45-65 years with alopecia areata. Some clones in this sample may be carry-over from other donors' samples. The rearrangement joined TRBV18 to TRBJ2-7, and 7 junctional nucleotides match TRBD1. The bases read TGTGCCAGCTCACCACGGGCAGGGGGTGCCCGTGGGGACGAGCAGTACTTC. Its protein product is CASSPRAGGARGDEQYF.